The 13 T cell receptor beta chains in this list originate from one sample, sequenced in a study of control samples from healthy donors and cancer patients. The method was immunoSEQ multiplex PCR; TCRdb's version includes in-frame clones alone and lacks a portion of them. Seen here are 130,000 or so clones, over 75% observed once, and the top ten hold roughly 3%. Specimen: blood. Receptor source: a man aged 55 to 70 in good health.

The chain recombines TRBV29-1 with TRBJ1-3, with D maybe TRBD1 (6 bases). Trimming shortened V by 7 bases and J by 9 bases, and 19 bases separated the two germline ends. Germline lookup yields CDR1 SQVTM and CDR2 ANQGSEA. This CDR3 is built from 13 residues. This CDR3 reads CSASGDNGATIYF. The CDR3 DNA is TGCAGCGCCTCCGGGGACAATGGAGCCACCATATATTTT.

This clone came up once. This sequence joins TRBV7-6 and TRBJ2-2; D could derive from TRBD1 or TRBD2 (7 bases each). The germline V gene has CDR1 SGHVS and CDR2 FNYEAQ. Trimming removed 5 bases at V and 3 bases at J, with 22 bases between. This CDR3 is built from 18 residues. CDR3 DNA sequence: TGTGCCAGCAGCCCCTCAGGGGGGGGCGGTACGTACACCGGGGAGCTGTTTTTT. Translated, it gives CASSPSGGGGTYTGELFF.

This clone showed up just once. This rearrangement joins TRBV28 to TRBJ1-3; no clear D gene. Germline-derived CDR1 and CDR2 are MDHEN and SYDVKM. The CDR3 has 15 residues. V lost 8 bases, J lost 0 bases, and 14 bases lay in between. The CDR3 DNA sequence: TGTGCCAGCTCCGTTCAGACGTTCTCTGGAAACACCATATATTTT. Its protein is CASSVQTFSGNTIYF.

This chain uses TRBV6-5 with TRBJ1-1; 9 bases line up with TRBD1. V dropped 4 bases and J dropped 10; count of bases not matched to a gene: 10. CDR1 and CDR2 from the germline V gene are MNHEY and SVGAGI. The length of the CDR3 is 14 residues. The CDR3 protein is CASSSMGQGESAFF. CDR3 coding DNA: TGTGCCAGCAGTTCCATGGGACAGGGAGAGTCAGCTTTCTTT.

This chain joins TRBV2 and TRBJ2-1; 10 bases align to TRBD1. With 1 base clipped from V and 6 bases from J, the junction kept 12 bases outside the gene matches. The CDR3 runs 18 residues. CDR1 SNHLY and CDR2 FYNNEI come from the germline V gene. This chain's CDR3 is CASSEERPGQGIGNEQFF. Here the CDR3 DNA reads TGTGCCAGCAGTGAAGAAAGGCCGGGACAGGGGATAGGCAATGAGCAGTTCTTC.

The CDR3: CASRLDGVYNSPLHF. The CDR3 DNA reads as TGTGCCAGCAGACTAGACGGGGTATATAATTCACCCCTCCACTTT. The chain joins TRBV11-2 to TRBJ1-6, with D hard to call. Trimming took off 6 bases at V and 4 bases at J, with 13 bases between the two ends. CDR3 length: 15 amino acids. Germline V gene sequence: CDR1 SGHAT, CDR2 FQNNGV.

This sequence joins TRBV7-2 and TRBJ1-5; tentative D call: TRBD1 (6 bases). The V end lost 5 bases, the J end lost 6 bases, and 14 bases lay between the germline ends. Looked up from germline, CDR1 is SGHTA and CDR2 is FQGNSA. The CDR3 length is 14 residues. In DNA, the CDR3 is TGTGCCAGCAGCCTCGTTGGGGGCGGTCAGCCCCAGCATTTT. This gives the protein CASSLVGGGQPQHF.

This rearrangement joins TRBV5-1 to TRBJ2-7; 7 bases line up with TRBD1. Germline V lookup: CDR1 SGHRS, CDR2 YFSETQ. The CDR3 consists of 13 residues. The junction had 4 bases not matched to a gene; V was cut back by 3 bases and J by 4 bases. CDR3 region: CASSSGQLYEQYF. CDR3 DNA: TGCGCCAGCAGCTCGGGACAGCTTTACGAGCAGTACTTC.

The rearrangement links TRBV5-4 to TRBJ1-1; 9 nucleotides agree with TRBD1. Per germline, CDR1 SGHNT and CDR2 YYREEE (reference sequence). V lost 0 bases to trimming and J lost 3 bases; unmatched junction nucleotides: 0. The CDR3 consists of 14 residues. The CDR3 coding sequence is TGTGCCAGCAGCTTGGGGACAGGGGACACTGAAGCTTTCTTT. The encoded protein is CASSLGTGDTEAFF. Full variable domain (missing parts from reference TRBV5-4 and TRBJ1-1): ETGVTQSPTHLIKTRGQQVTLRCSSQSGHNTVSWYQQALGQGPQFIFQYYREEENGRGNFPPRFSGLQFPNYSSELNVNALELDDSALYLCASSLGTGDTEAFFGQGTRLTVV.

The V and J genes are TRBV6-6 and TRBJ1-1; D is perhaps TRBD1 (5 bases). Trimming took off 5 bases at V and 4 bases at J, with 14 bases between the two ends. Germline CDR1 MNHNY, CDR2 SVGAGI (reference sequence). CDR3 length equals 14 residues. CDR3 loop: CASSPSGGGTEAFF. In nucleotides, the CDR3 is TGTGCCAGCAGTCCCTCGGGGGGGGGCACTGAAGCTTTCTTT.

This clone appeared a few times. The CDR3 sequence: CASSLGRGEQYF. The CDR3 bases are TGTGCCAGCAGCTTAGGGCGGGGCGAGCAGTACTTC. This sequence joins TRBV7-9 and TRBJ2-7, with D perhaps matching TRBD2 (6 bases). Trimming left V 1 base short and J 6 bases short, with 7 bases between. This CDR3 is 12 amino acids long. Germline CDR1 SEHNR, CDR2 FQNEAQ (reference sequence). Full variable domain (outside the CDR3, taken from reference TRBV7-9 and TRBJ2-7): DTGVSQNPRHKITKRGQNVTFRCDPISEHNRLYWYRQTLGQGPEFLTYFQNEAQLEKSRLLSDRFSAERPKGSFSTLEIQRTEQGDSAMYLCASSLGRGEQYFGPGTRLTVT.

Regarding this clone: Compared with germline, one end of the junction differs, possibly owing to a read error. V usage is TRBV7-7 and J usage is TRBJ2-7; TRBD1 or TRBD2 may be the D gene (5 bases each). The germline V gene has CDR1 SSHAT and CDR2 FNYEAQ (reference sequence). The CDR3 runs 15 residues. Written as DNA, the CDR3 is TGTGCTAGCAGCCTCAGAGCAGGGAGTATGTACGAGCAGTACTTC. The encoded protein is CASSLRAGSMYEQYF.

The genes are TRBV4-1 and TRBJ1-3; 9 positions agree with TRBD1. CDR3 size: 15 residues. Germline V lookup: CDR1 MGHRA, CDR2 YSYEKL. The V gene end was trimmed by 4 bases and the J gene end by 2 bases; junction bases not matched to a gene: 3. The CDR3 sequence: CASSRDRVAGNTIYF. DNA for the CDR3: TGCGCCAGCAGCCGGGACAGGGTGGCTGGAAACACCATATATTTT.